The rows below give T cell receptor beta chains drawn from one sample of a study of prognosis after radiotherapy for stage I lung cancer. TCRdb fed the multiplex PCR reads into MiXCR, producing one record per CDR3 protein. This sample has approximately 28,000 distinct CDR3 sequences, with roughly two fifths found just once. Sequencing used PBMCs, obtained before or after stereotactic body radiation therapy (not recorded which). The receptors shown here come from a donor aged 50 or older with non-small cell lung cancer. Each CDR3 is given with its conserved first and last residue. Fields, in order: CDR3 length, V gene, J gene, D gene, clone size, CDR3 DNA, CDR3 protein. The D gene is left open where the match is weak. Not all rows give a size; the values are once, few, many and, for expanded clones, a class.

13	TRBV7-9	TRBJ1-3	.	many	TGTGCCATACGGGGCATCTCTGGAAACACCATATATTTT	CAIRGISGNTIYF
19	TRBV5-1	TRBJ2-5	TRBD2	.	TGCGCCAGCAGCTACCTACCGGGACTAGCGGGAGATTCTAGGGGGACCCAGTACTTC	CASSYLPGLAGDSRGTQYF
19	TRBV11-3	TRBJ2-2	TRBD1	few	TGTGCCAGCAGCTTAGTGGGCTCACAGGGGGCGTTTTTCACCGGGGAGCAGTTTTTT	CASSLVGSQGAFFTGEQFF
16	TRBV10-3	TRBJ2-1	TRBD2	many	TGTGCCATCAGTGGTCTAGCGGGAGGGCCGTCTGATGAGCAGTTCTTC	CAISGLAGGPSDEQFF
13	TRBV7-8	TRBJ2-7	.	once	TGTGCCAGCATCTTATCCCCGTCCTTGGAGCAGTACTTC	CASILSPSLEQYF
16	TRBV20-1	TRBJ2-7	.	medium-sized	TGCAGTGCTAGGTTCTTGGTGAGGGACGGGTCCTACGAGCAGTACTTC	CSARFLVRDGSYEQYF
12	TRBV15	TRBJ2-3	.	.	TGTGCCACCAGCCCCCGCGGGGATACGCAGTATTTT	CATSPRGDTQYF
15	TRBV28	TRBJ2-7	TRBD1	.	TGTGCCAGCCGAGGGACAGGTTTAGAGGCCTACGAGCAGTACTTC	CASRGTGLEAYEQYF
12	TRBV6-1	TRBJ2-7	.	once	TGTGCCAGCAGCACAGCGTACGCCCAGCAGTACTTC	CASSTAYAQQYF
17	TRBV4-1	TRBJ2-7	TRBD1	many	TGCGCCAGCAGCCAAGAGGGCGGACAGGGAATACCCTACGAGCAGTACTTC	CASSQEGGQGIPYEQYF
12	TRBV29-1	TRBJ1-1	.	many	TGCAGCGTTGAGGTTATGAACACTGAAGCTTTCTTT	CSVEVMNTEAFF
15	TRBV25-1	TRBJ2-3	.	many	TGTGCCAGCAGTGAATGGTCTGATAGCACAGATACGCAGTATTTT	CASSEWSDSTDTQYF
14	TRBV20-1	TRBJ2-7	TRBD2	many	TGCAGTGCTAGAGGTCCCGGGACTAGCGACGAGCAGTACTTC	CSARGPGTSDEQYF
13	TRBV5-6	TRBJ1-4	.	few	TGTGCCAGCACCCGACGTACTAATGAAAAACTGTTTTTT	CASTRRTNEKLFF
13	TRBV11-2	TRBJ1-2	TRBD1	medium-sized	TGTGCCAGCAGCAGAGTAACAGGGGGTGGCTACACCTTC	CASSRVTGGGYTF
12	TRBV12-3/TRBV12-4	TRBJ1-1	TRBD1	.	TGTGCCAGCAGTTCACAGGGGGCTGAAGCTTTCTTT	CASSSQGAEAFF
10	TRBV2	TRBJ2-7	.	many	TGTGCCAGCAGGCGTTACGAGCAGTACTTC	CASRRYEQYF
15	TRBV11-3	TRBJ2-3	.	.	TGTGCCAGCAGCTCCCGGGACCGCCAAGGGAATACGCAGTATTTT	CASSSRDRQGNTQYF
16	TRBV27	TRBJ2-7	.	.	TGTGCCCGCAGAGCTACATCAGGGACGGGGTCCTACGAGCAGTACTTC	CARRATSGTGSYEQYF
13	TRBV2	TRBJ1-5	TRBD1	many	TGTGCCAGCAGCCAGGGGGCTTTACAGCCCCAGCATTTT	CASSQGALQPQHF
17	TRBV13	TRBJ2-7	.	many	TGTGCCAGCAGCAATCTAGAGGGAGCCTTCTTAGGCTACGAGCAGTACTTC	CASSNLEGAFLGYEQYF
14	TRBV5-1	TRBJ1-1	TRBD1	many	TGCGCCAGCAGCTCAGACAGGGCGAACACTGAAGCTTTCTTT	CASSSDRANTEAFF
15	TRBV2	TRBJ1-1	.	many	TGTGCCAGCAGGGTCCAGCCAGGGACGTCCACTGAAGCTTTCTTT	CASRVQPGTSTEAFF
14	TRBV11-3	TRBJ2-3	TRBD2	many	TGTGCCAGCAGCTCGACTAGCGGGAGTCATACGCAGTATTTT	CASSSTSGSHTQYF
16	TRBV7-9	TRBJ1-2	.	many	TGTGCCAGCAGCTTAGGATGGCAGCCTCGTAACTATGGCTACACCTTC	CASSLGWQPRNYGYTF
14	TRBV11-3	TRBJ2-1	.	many	TGTGCCAGCCTGAGAGACCCCCCTTACAATGAGCAGTTCTTC	CASLRDPPYNEQFF
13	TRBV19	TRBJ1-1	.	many	TGTGCCAGTAAGACCCCCCCCGGCACTGAAGCTTTCTTT	CASKTPPGTEAFF
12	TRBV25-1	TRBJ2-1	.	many	TGTGCCAGCAGTGAGGGACGAAATGAGCAGTTCTTC	CASSEGRNEQFF
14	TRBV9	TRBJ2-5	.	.	TGTGCCAGCAGCGTAGAGACTTCCCAAGAGACCCAGTACTTC	CASSVETSQETQYF
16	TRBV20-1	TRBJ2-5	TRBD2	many	TGCAGTGCTAGTCGACTAGCGGGAGGGGATCGGGAGACCCAGTACTTC	CSASRLAGGDRETQYF
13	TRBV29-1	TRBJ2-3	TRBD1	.	TGCAGCGTTTATTGGACAGGGTCAGATACGCAGTATTTT	CSVYWTGSDTQYF
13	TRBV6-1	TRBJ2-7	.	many	TGTGCCAGCAGGGGCAGGGAACGGTACGAGCAGTACTTC	CASRGRERYEQYF
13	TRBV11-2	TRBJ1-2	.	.	TGTGCCAGCAGCTTAGAGGAGGGAAAGGGCTACACCTTC	CASSLEEGKGYTF
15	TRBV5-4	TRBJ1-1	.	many	TGTGCCAGCAGCCCCGGACAGACCCAGAACACTGAAGCTTTCTTT	CASSPGQTQNTEAFF
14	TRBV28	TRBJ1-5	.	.	TGTTCCAGCAGTAGCCAAGGGGGCAATCAGCCCCAGCATTTT	CSSSSQGGNQPQHF
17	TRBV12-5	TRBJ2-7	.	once	TGTGCTAGTGGTTTGGGGCTCGGACAGTTCCTCTCCCACGAGCAGTACTTC	CASGLGLGQFLSHEQYF
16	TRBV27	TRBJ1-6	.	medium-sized	TGTGCCAGCAGTCCCTCGGGGAGCGCAATTGGTTCACCCCTCCACTTT	CASSPSGSAIGSPLHF
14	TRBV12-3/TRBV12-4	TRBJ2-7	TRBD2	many	TGTGCCAGCAGGACTAGCGGGAGGCACCACGAGCAGTACTTC	CASRTSGRHHEQYF
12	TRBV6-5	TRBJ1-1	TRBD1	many	TGTGCAAATACAGGGGGTTTGGCTGAAGCTTTCTTT	CANTGGLAEAFF
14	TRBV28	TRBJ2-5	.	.	TGTGTCAGCAGCCCAACCGGGGTTCTCGAGACCCAGCACTTC	CVSSPTGVLETQHF
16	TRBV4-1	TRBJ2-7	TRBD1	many	TGCGCCAGCAGCCAAGATTTGGGACAGAGCTCCTACGAGCAGTACTTC	CASSQDLGQSSYEQYF
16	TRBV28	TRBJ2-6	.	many	TGTGCCAGCAGTCTCGCGGGACGATCTGGGGCCAACGTCCTGACTTTC	CASSLAGRSGANVLTF
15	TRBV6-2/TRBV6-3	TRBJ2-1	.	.	TGTGCCAGCAGTGAACTCCCCGCCCTCGGAGGAGAGCAGTTCTTC	CASSELPALGGEQFF
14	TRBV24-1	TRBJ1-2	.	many	TGTGCCACCAGTAGTGGTTGGGGGAAAGAGTCCTACACCTTC	CATSSGWGKESYTF